This T cell receptor (beta chain) appears in the sequencing data of a study of control samples from healthy donors and cancer patients. The CDR3 has 16 residues. Germline loops: CDR1 SGHRS, CDR2 YFSETQ. Clones were read by immunoSEQ multiplex PCR, and TCRdb kept only the in-frame ones, dropping some. Here the sample spans 97,000 or so clones, around 92% being singletons. Remarks on this clone: Germline and junction disagree at one end, which may indicate a read error.

Sample: blood. The J gene is TRBJ1-1, the V gene TRBV5-1; the D gene is possibly TRBD1 (6 bases). This receptor was taken from a woman aged 18-35 years in good health. Here the CDR3 reads CASSLDLTGRNAEAFF. CDR3 coding DNA: TGCGCCAGCAGCTTGGACCTCACAGGGAGGAACGCTGAAGCTTTCTTT.